A single sample is the source of the 18 T cell receptor beta chains below, sequenced in a study of OX40 agonist ivuxolimab in advanced cancers. Libraries were prepared by immunoSEQ multiplex PCR; TCRdb keeps only in-frame clonotypes and omits some of them. This table holds approximately 75,000 clones, more than 90% found once. The sample here was CD4+ or CD8+ T cells sorted from blood, taken in a trial of the OX40 agonist ivuxolimab. Receptors originate from an adult with an advanced solid tumor such as melanoma, head and neck, liver or kidney cancer.

This clone turned up a few times. CDR3 amino acids: CASSPQSHGEAFF. The DNA for the CDR3 is TGTGCCAGCAGCCCGCAAAGCCACGGAGAAGCTTTCTTT. This chain connects TRBV11-3 to TRBJ1-1; the D is unclear. This CDR3 spans 13 amino acids. V was clipped by 5 bases and J by 8 bases, with 15 bases between them. CDR1 is SGHNT and CDR2 is YENEEA in the germline V gene. Full variable domain (outside the CDR3, taken from reference TRBV11-3 and TRBJ1-1): EAGVVQSPRYKIIEKKQPVAFWCNPISGHNTLYWYLQNLGQGPELLIRYENEEAVDDSQLPKDRFSAERLKGVDSTLKIQPAELGDSAVYLCASSPQSHGEAFFGQGTRLTVV.

V and J are TRBV4-3 and TRBJ2-5; 8 positions agree with TRBD1. This CDR3 is built from 16 residues. Germline trimming cut 1 base from V and 1 base from J; bases unmatched to any gene: 5. Germline CDR1 LGHNA, CDR2 YSLEER. CDR3 DNA: TGCGCCAGCAGCCAAGGGCCCGGGACAGGCCAAGAGACCCAGTACTTC. It specifies CASSQGPGTGQETQYF.

This rearrangement joins TRBV30 to TRBJ2-4; D tentatively reads TRBD1 or TRBD2 (6 bases each). Germline values: CDR1 GTSNPN, CDR2 SVGIG (reference sequence). This CDR3 contains 14 residues. The V gene lost 2 bases and the J gene lost 3 bases, with 11 bases spanning the gap. As DNA, the CDR3 is TGTGCCTGGAGTAAGGGGGGAGACAAAAACATTCAGTACTTC. Residues: CAWSKGGDKNIQYF.

This clone was detected only once. The V and J genes are TRBV18 and TRBJ2-7, with D unclear. This CDR3 region has 13 residues. The germline gives CDR1 KGHSH, CDR2 LQKENI. V dropped 0 bases and J dropped 6 bases, with 9 bases sitting between them. The CDR3 region is CASSPPGSGEQYF. The CDR3, as DNA: TGTGCCAGCTCACCACCGGGATCGGGCGAGCAGTACTTC.

The rearrangement joins TRBV27 to TRBJ1-2; 11 bases are shared with TRBD1. The CDR3 consists of 16 residues. The germline V gene encodes CDR1 MNHEY and CDR2 SMNVEV (reference sequence). Unmatched junction bases numbered 8, after V lost 4 bases and J lost 4 bases. In DNA, the CDR3 is TGTGCCAGCAGTTCCCCCGGGACAGGGGGTTTCTATGGCTACACCTTC. It translates to CASSSPGTGGFYGYTF.

This chain links TRBV11-2 with TRBJ1-1; no reliable D call. Trimming cost V 2 bases and J 5 bases, with 9 bases left between them. The CDR3 consists of 13 residues. CDR1 is SGHAT and CDR2 is FQNNGV in the germline V gene. CDR3 region: CASSLYGSTEAFF. DNA for the CDR3: TGTGCCAGCAGCTTATATGGAAGTACTGAAGCTTTCTTT.

This clone has just a few counts. The chain combines TRBV5-1 with TRBJ2-3, with D unresolved. The CDR3 extends over 14 amino acids. Germline assignment: CDR1 SGHRS and CDR2 YFSETQ. Trimming shortened V by 1 base and J by 0 bases, and 6 bases separated the two germline ends. The CDR3 protein is CASSLRASTDTQYF. In DNA form, the CDR3 reads TGCGCCAGCAGCTTGAGGGCTAGCACAGATACGCAGTATTTT.

This sequence joins TRBV19 and TRBJ2-2, with D perhaps TRBD1 (5 bases). CDR1 and CDR2 (germline): LNHDA, SQIVND (reference sequence). V lost 3 bases to trimming and J lost 2 bases, with 7 bases between them. The CDR3 runs to 14 residues. The CDR3 is CASSMTANTGELFF. CDR3 nucleotide sequence: TGTGCCAGTAGTATGACAGCTAACACCGGGGAGCTGTTTTTT.

The chain carries TRBV2 and TRBJ1-4, with TRBD1 identical over 8 bases. Unmatched junction bases numbered 5, after V lost 6 bases and J lost 8 bases. CDR1 is SNHLY and CDR2 is FYNNEI in the germline V gene. The CDR3 totals 13 residues. DNA of the CDR3: TGTGCCAGCAGGGTCGGACAGGGAGAAAAACTGTTTTTT. This codes for CASRVGQGEKLFF.

The V and J genes are TRBV21-1 and TRBJ2-6; TRBD1, the table's D call, lacks a check against the DNA. TRBV21-1 is reported as a pseudogene. This CDR3 region has 19 residues. The CDR3 is CASTEFGRQGAGGANVLTF. The DNA for the CDR3 is TGTGCCAGCACCGAGTTCGGGAGACAGGGGGCAGGTGGGGCCAACGTCCTGACTTTC.

The chain's CDR3 is CASSQDTGGRYEQYF. Here the CDR3 DNA reads TGCGCCAGCAGCCAAGATACGGGGGGGCGGTACGAGCAGTACTTC. The rearrangement joins TRBV4-3 to TRBJ2-5; TRBD2 aligns across 8 bases. Near its end, the DNA agrees better with TRBJ2-7, so the J call may be wrong. The CDR3 totals 15 residues. CDR1 and CDR2 from the germline V gene are LGHNA and YSLEER.

This rearrangement joins TRBV28 to TRBJ1-5; no firm D call. The CDR3 sequence is 15 residues long. Trimming took 6 bases from V and 5 from J, leaving 17 bases between them. CDR1 is MDHEN, CDR2 SYDVKM, per germline. The CDR3 is CASSITAASHQPQHF. The DNA of the CDR3 is TGTGCCAGCAGCATTACGGCAGCTAGTCATCAGCCCCAGCATTTT.

The chain recombines TRBV7-2 with TRBJ1-1, with a weak D call TRBD1 (5 bases). CDR1 and CDR2 (germline): SGHTA, FQGNSA. The CDR3 has 15 amino acids. Trimming removed 7 bases at V and 2 bases at J, with 17 bases between. DNA for the CDR3: TGTGCCAGCACCCGGTTGGGACTTATTAACACTGAAGCTTTCTTT. It translates to CASTRLGLINTEAFF.

The V and J genes are TRBV19 and TRBJ2-6; D gene uncertain. Trimming stripped 7 bases from V and 0 bases from J, with 13 bases between. Germline CDR1 reads LNHDA; CDR2 reads SQIVND (reference sequence). This CDR3 spans 16 amino acids. CDR3 region: CASTPLGDSGANVLTF. DNA for the CDR3: TGTGCCAGTACTCCCCTTGGGGACTCTGGGGCCAACGTCCTGACTTTC.

The chain recombines TRBV9 with TRBJ2-7; 7 bases align to TRBD2. The germline V gene has CDR1 SGDLS and CDR2 YYNGEE. V shed 0 bases and J 3 bases; nucleotides not matched to a gene: 15. The CDR3 spans 18 residues. In DNA form, the CDR3 reads TGTGCCAGCAGCGTAGTTGGAAAGGGGTTAGCGGGCCGCTACGAGCAGTACTTC. Translated: CASSVVGKGLAGRYEQYF. The whole variable domain, filled in from reference TRBV9 and TRBJ2-7, reads DSGVTQTPKHLITATGQRVTLRCSPRSGDLSVYWYQQSLDQGLQFLIQYYNGEERAKGNILERFSAQQFPDLHSELNLSSLELGDSALYFCASSVVGKGLAGRYEQYFGPGTRLTVT.

This clone has a handful of counts. The V call is TRBV7-2, the J call TRBJ2-2; 10 bases line up with TRBD2. The V and J ends lost 1 base and 4 bases, in that order; junction bases with no gene match: 12. Per germline, CDR1 SGHTA and CDR2 FQGNSA. The CDR3 is made up of 19 amino acids. The CDR3 DNA is TGTGCCAGCAGCTTAGGTCTAGCGGGGGTAGGACGGAGCACCGGGGAGCTGTTTTTT. Translating gives CASSLGLAGVGRSTGELFF.

This chain connects TRBV2 to TRBJ2-2; 11 positions match TRBD2. The CDR3 consists of 14 residues. Germline V gene lookup returns CDR1 SNHLY and CDR2 FYNNEI. Trimming cost V 7 bases and J 5 bases; bases outside gene matches: 3. The CDR3 loop is CASKLAGVTGELFF. CDR3 nucleotides: TGTGCCAGCAAACTAGCGGGAGTAACCGGGGAGCTGTTTTTT.

This clone was counted once. V is TRBV11-2 and J is TRBJ2-5, with D maybe TRBD1 (6 bases). The CDR3 sequence is 13 residues long. From germline, CDR1 is SGHAT and CDR2 FQNNGV. Trimming stripped 5 bases from V and 2 bases from J, with 9 bases between. The CDR3 protein is CASSGTPQETQYF. The DNA of the CDR3 is TGTGCCAGCAGCGGGACACCGCAAGAGACCCAGTACTTC.